What follows is one T cell receptor (beta chain) and its context. The antigen this receptor binds is unknown. No much larger clone is present one base from it, and per-base qualities are unavailable. Genomic DNA was isolated from the sorted cells so that the TCRbeta CDR3 region could be sequenced. The immunoSEQ Assay was used to sequence the TCRbeta CDR3 regions. TCRdb re-hosts the immuneACCESS table, in-frame sequences only. Its copies lack some clones; in the studies checked, an unresolved V gene accounts for under half of them, and the cause for the rest is not known. The sample table shows around 80,000 clones, and more than 70% are seen once. The ten largest clones represent 0.72% of the sample. The trial excluded patients who had a history of autoimmune disease or who were on systemic immunosuppression. Peripheral blood for TCR sequencing was collected from all dose cohorts at baseline, on cycle 4 day 1, and on cycle 7 day 1. Samples came from an open-label, multicenter, first-in-human phase I dose-escalation trial of ivuxolimab. Adults with locally advanced or metastatic melanoma, renal cell, hepatocellular, or head and neck squamous cell carcinoma were enrolled in the trial. Before TCR sequencing, CD4+ T cells and CD8+ T cells from peripheral blood were sorted into separate populations.

These data are taken from a study of OX40 agonist ivuxolimab in advanced cancers. In terms of the full investigation: The costimulatory receptor OX40 (CD134) was targeted by ivuxolimab, a fully human IgG2 agonistic monoclonal antibody. In the dose-escalation cohort, over 65% of patients were male, and the mean age was approximately 55 years, with a range of roughly 20 to 80. The purpose of peripheral TCRbeta sequencing was to test whether ivuxolimab changed TCR sequence diversity and led to clonal T-cell expansion. Among the 52 dose-escalation patients, around 20 had hepatocellular carcinoma, around 15 melanoma, 9 renal cell carcinoma and 9 head and neck cancer. Partial responses occurred in three dose-escalation patients, of whom one had hepatocellular carcinoma and two had cutaneous melanoma. The paper covers the monotherapy dose-escalation part of the phase I ivuxolimab trial, which included N of about 56 patients. Prior anti-PD-1, anti-PD-L1 or anti-CTLA-4 therapy was permitted, and approximately 42% of dose-escalation patients had received checkpoint inhibitors. Intravenous ivuxolimab was administered to patients every 2 weeks at six dose levels: 0.01, 0.1, 0.3, 1.5, 3 and 10 mg/kg. Study-level results and caveats: After ivuxolimab, CD8+ T cells had more expanded clones than CD4+ T cells on average. Low levels of normalized T-cell clonal expansion were also shown by some nonresponding patients. At doses of 0.1 to 3.0 mg/kg, clonal expansion of both CD4+ and CD8+ T cells in blood was seen between baseline and week 6. The antigen specificity of the peripheral T cells that underwent clonal expansion was not determined. In partial responders in the 0.1-3.0 mg/kg groups, normalized peripheral clonal expansion was found to be among the lowest, especially among CD8+ T cells.

Measured from the cysteine to the phenylalanine, the CDR3 is 16 residues long. Kept here is only the CDR3 DNA, which spans 48 bases and is read in frame from base 1. The TCR sequence derives from an adult with an advanced solid tumor such as melanoma, head and neck, liver or kidney cancer. The chain links TRBV21-1 with TRBJ1-5; TRBD1 reflects the table's D call only, with no check against the DNA. TRBV21-1 is a recognized pseudogene. Material: CD4+ or CD8+ T cells sorted from blood, obtained in a trial of the OX40 agonist ivuxolimab. The sequence in DNA is TGTGCCAGCAGCAAAGCGGGGACAGAAAGCAATCAGCCCCAGCATTTT. Its coded protein is CASSKAGTESNQPQHF.